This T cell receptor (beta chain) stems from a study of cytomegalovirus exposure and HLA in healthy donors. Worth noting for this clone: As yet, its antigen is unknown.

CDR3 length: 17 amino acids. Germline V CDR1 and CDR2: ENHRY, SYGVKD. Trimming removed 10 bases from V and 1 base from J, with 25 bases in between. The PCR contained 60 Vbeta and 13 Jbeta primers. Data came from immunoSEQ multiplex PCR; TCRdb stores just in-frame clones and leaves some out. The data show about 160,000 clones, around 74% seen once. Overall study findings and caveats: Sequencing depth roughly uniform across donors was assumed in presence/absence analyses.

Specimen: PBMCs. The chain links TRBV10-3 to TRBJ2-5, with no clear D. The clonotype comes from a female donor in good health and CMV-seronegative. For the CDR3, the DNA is TGTGCCACCGCTCAAACGTCGGTTCTCAGAGGCCAAGAGACCCAGTACTTC. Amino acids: CATAQTSVLRGQETQYF.